This T cell receptor (beta chain) was identified during a study of neurological immune-mediated disorders. Ten or more counts support this clonotype. This CDR3 region has 15 residues. After removal of 0 bases from V and 3 bases from J, the junction contained 2 bases not matched to a gene. Per the germline V gene, CDR1 is LNHNV and CDR2 is YYDKDF (reference sequence). Time point described: longitudinal time-point 3. TCRdb itself ran the 5' RACE reads through MiXCR, one entry per CDR3 protein. The sample records 84,000 or so distinct CDR3 sequences, roughly 4.5% being singletons. This clonotype was obtained from a woman aged 55-75 years with multiple sclerosis. The sequencing sample was made of PBMCs. V is TRBV15 and J is TRBJ2-1, with 7 bases identical to TRBD2. The CDR3: CATSREGGIYNEQFF. CDR3 in DNA: TGTGCCACCAGCAGAGAGGGGGGGATCTACAATGAGCAGTTCTTC.